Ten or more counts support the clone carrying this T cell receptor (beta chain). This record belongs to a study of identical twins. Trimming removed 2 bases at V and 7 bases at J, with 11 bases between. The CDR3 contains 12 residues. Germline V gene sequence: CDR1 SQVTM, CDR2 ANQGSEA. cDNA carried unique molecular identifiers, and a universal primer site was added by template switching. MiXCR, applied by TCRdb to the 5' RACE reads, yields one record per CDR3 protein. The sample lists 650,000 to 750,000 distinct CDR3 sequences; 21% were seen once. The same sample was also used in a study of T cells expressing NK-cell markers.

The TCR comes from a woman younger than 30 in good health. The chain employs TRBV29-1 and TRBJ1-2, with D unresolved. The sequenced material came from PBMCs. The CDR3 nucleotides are TGCAGCGTTGAAAAACAGAGGCTTGGCTACACCTTC. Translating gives CSVEKQRLGYTF.